These 30 T cell receptor beta chains were all obtained from the same sample, sequenced in a study of T cell clones after liver transplantation. Assay: immunoSEQ multiplex PCR; the TCRdb copy retains only in-frame clones and omits some. The data show tens of thousands of clones, with around 94% seen just once and 25% to 30% held by the top ten. The sample was CD8+ T cells from blood, taken 12 months after liver transplant. Receptors were obtained from a human patient who received a liver transplant. Some T cells here may be from the graft donor.

This chain connects TRBV4-2 to TRBJ2-3; TRBD2 matches 11 bases. In germline, CDR1 is LGHNA, CDR2 YNFKEQ. The CDR3 sequence is 18 residues long. J gave up 3 bases and V 4 bases, and 12 bases lay outside the gene matches. The CDR3 here is CASSLVVAGGEGTDTQYF. In DNA form, the CDR3 reads TGTGCCAGCAGCCTGGTAGTAGCGGGAGGGGAGGGGACAGATACGCAGTATTTT.

V and J are TRBV2 and TRBJ2-1; 11 positions match TRBD2. Trimming removed 4 bases from V and 7 bases from J; junction bases left unmatched: 6. The CDR3 sequence is 15 residues long. CDR1 is SNHLY and CDR2 is FYNNEI in the germline V gene. Here the CDR3 reads CASSVGLAEGNEQFF. CDR3 DNA: TGTGCCAGCAGTGTGGGACTAGCGGAGGGGAATGAGCAGTTCTTC.

The chain is built from TRBV6-1 and TRBJ1-5, with 7 bases aligning to TRBD1. V lost 4 bases and J lost 0; bases outside the gene matches: 6. From germline, CDR1 is MNHNS and CDR2 SASEGT. This CDR3 has 16 residues. The DNA of the CDR3 is TGTGCCAGCAGTGGTGGACAGGAATATAGCAATCAGCCCCAGCATTTT. Translated: CASSGGQEYSNQPQHF.

The chain combines TRBV11-3 with TRBJ2-7; D possibly uses TRBD1 or TRBD2 (5 bases each). V was cut by 5 bases and J by 2 bases, with 7 bases left in between. Germline loops: CDR1 SGHNT, CDR2 YENEEA. There are 12 residues in the CDR3. The chain's CDR3 is CASSLGAYEQYF. CDR3 DNA sequence: TGTGCCAGCAGCCTGGGGGCCTACGAGCAGTACTTC.

The chain carries TRBV4-1 and TRBJ1-4; TRBD1 agrees at 7 bases. The CDR3 extends over 17 amino acids. Per the germline V gene, CDR1 is MGHRA and CDR2 is YSYEKL. J gave up 4 bases and V 2 bases, and 10 bases lay outside the gene matches. The CDR3 region is CASSQNTATGSNEKLFF. CDR3 sequence (DNA): TGCGCCAGCAGCCAAAATACAGCGACAGGGAGTAATGAAAAACTGTTTTTT.

V and J are TRBV4-2 and TRBJ1-1; TRBD1 matches at 7 bases. V gave up 2 bases and J gave up 5 bases; unmatched junction bases: 8. Germline V gene sequence: CDR1 LGHNA, CDR2 YNFKEQ. This CDR3 has 15 residues. The CDR3, as DNA: TGTGCCAGCAGCCAACCGACAGGGATGGGGACTGAAGCTTTCTTT. Its protein product is CASSQPTGMGTEAFF.

The V call is TRBV9, the J call TRBJ1-3; the D is unclear. CDR1 and CDR2 from the germline V gene are SGDLS and YYNGEE. The V and J ends lost 4 bases and 2 bases respectively, with 1 base between them. This CDR3 has 11 amino acids. DNA of the CDR3: TGTGCCAGCAGCCCTGGAAACACCATATATTTT. It encodes CASSPGNTIYF.

The genes are TRBV2 and TRBJ2-7; tentatively, D is TRBD2 (6 bases). CDR3 length: 12 residues. Germline V CDR1 and CDR2: SNHLY, FYNNEI. Deletions cut 7 bases from V and 3 bases from J, with 10 bases between. CDR3 bases: TGTGCCAGCATGGGACTGCACTACGAGCAGTACTTC. Translating gives CASMGLHYEQYF.

The CDR3 is CASGERYQPQHF. CDR3 DNA sequence: TGTGCCAGCGGGGAGCGTTATCAGCCCCAGCATTTT. This chain uses TRBV28 with TRBJ1-5, with unresolved D. This CDR3 has 12 residues. Germline values: CDR1 MDHEN, CDR2 SYDVKM. Trimming pared 8 bases from V and 5 bases from J, leaving 10 bases between. Supplemented by reference TRBV28 and TRBJ1-5, the full variable domain reads DVKVTQSSRYLVKRTGEKVFLECVQDMDHENMFWYRQDPGLGLRLIYFSYDVKMKEKGDIPEGYSVSREKKERFSLILESASTNQTSMYLCASGERYQPQHFGDGTRLSIL.

This sequence joins TRBV28 and TRBJ1-1; D possibly corresponds to TRBD1 (6 bases). Trimming pared 7 bases from V and 0 bases from J, leaving 21 bases between. The CDR3 spans 17 residues. CDR1 is MDHEN and CDR2 is SYDVKM in the germline V gene. The CDR3 spells CASTTKDRTDMNTEAFF. CDR3 DNA sequence: TGTGCCAGCACCACTAAGGATAGGACAGACATGAACACTGAAGCTTTCTTT.

This clone was seen a handful of times. The genes are TRBV5-1 and TRBJ2-7; 12 bases map to TRBD2. Per the germline V gene, CDR1 is SGHRS and CDR2 is YFSETQ. There are 16 residues in the CDR3. The trim removed 0 bases at V and 4 bases at J, leaving 5 bases unmatched. CDR3 bases: TGCGCCAGCAGCTTGGAGGGCCTAGCGGGAGGGTACGAGCAGTACTTC. Its translation is CASSLEGLAGGYEQYF.

V is TRBV4-2 and J is TRBJ2-1; D may be TRBD2 (6 bases). CDR3 length: 15 amino acids. CDR1 and CDR2 from the germline V gene are LGHNA and YNFKEQ. V lost 3 bases and J lost 6, with 15 bases in between. The CDR3 DNA reads TGTGCCAGCAGCCACTGGCTAGTAGCGGCCAATGAGCAGTTCTTC. This gives the protein CASSHWLVAANEQFF.

The chain combines TRBV27 with TRBJ2-2, with 10 positions matching TRBD1. The junction had 7 bases not matched to a gene; V was cut back by 5 bases and J by 4 bases. The length of the CDR3 is 16 residues. From germline, CDR1 is MNHEY and CDR2 SMNVEV (reference sequence). The DNA of the CDR3 is TGTGCCAGCAGTCTACCGGGACAGGGGTTCACCGGGGAGCTGTTTTTT. It translates to CASSLPGQGFTGELFF.

The table lists this clone with a count of one. The chain is built from TRBV9 and TRBJ1-2; 9 positions match TRBD1. The CDR3 extends over 17 amino acids. Germline V gene sequence: CDR1 SGDLS, CDR2 YYNGEE. The V segment lost 3 bases and the J segment 5 bases; nucleotides outside the gene matches: 14. The CDR3 region is CASSEPRGQGDFYGYTF. CDR3 sequence (DNA): TGTGCCAGCAGCGAGCCAAGGGGACAGGGTGATTTTTATGGCTACACCTTC.

The chain has TRBV2 and TRBJ2-7, with 7 positions matching TRBD1. The CDR3 is 17 amino acids. Germline V gene lookup returns CDR1 SNHLY and CDR2 FYNNEI. V dropped 10 bases and J dropped 1; count of bases not matched to a gene: 19. CDR3 sequence reads: CAMHPPSPQGESYEQYF. The CDR3 DNA is TGTGCCATGCACCCCCCCAGCCCCCAGGGGGAATCCTACGAGCAGTACTTC. Using reference TRBV2 and TRBJ2-7 for the parts outside the CDR3, the full variable domain is EPEVTQTPSHQVTQMGQEVILRCVPISNHLYFYWYRQILGQKVEFLVSFYNNEISEKSEIFDDQFSVERPDGSNFTLKIRSTKLEDSAMYFCAMHPPSPQGESYEQYFGPGTRLTVT.

This chain joins TRBV2 and TRBJ2-2, with 15 bases that match TRBD2. The CDR3 sequence is 18 residues long. Germline assignment: CDR1 SNHLY and CDR2 FYNNEI. The J segment lost 3 bases and the V segment lost 6 bases, leaving 8 bases of the junction unmatched. The CDR3 nucleotides read TGTGCCAGCAGAGGACTAGCGGGAGGGAGAGCGCACACCGGGGAGCTGTTTTTT. It yields the protein CASRGLAGGRAHTGELFF.

The chain uses TRBV5-1 and TRBJ1-3; D is unresolved. Trimming removed 2 bases at V and 4 bases at J, with 7 bases between. The CDR3 totals 13 residues. Looked up from germline, CDR1 is SGHRS and CDR2 is YFSETQ. CDR3 amino acids: CASSFELGNTIYF. CDR3 nucleotides: TGCGCCAGCAGCTTTGAACTAGGAAACACCATATATTTT.

V gene TRBV11-2 combines with J gene TRBJ2-7; 9 bases are a match to TRBD1. Trimming removed 5 bases from V and 13 bases from J; junction bases left unmatched: 15. The CDR3 totals 14 residues. Germline V gene sequence: CDR1 SGHAT, CDR2 FQNNGV. CDR3 bases: TGTGCCAGCAGCCCCATACCCCTACAGGGGGCAAAATACTTC. Its translation is CASSPIPLQGAKYF.

The CDR3 sequence is CASSAGWGSSTDTQYF. The CDR3 DNA reads as TGTGCCAGCAGCGCCGGGTGGGGGAGTAGCACAGATACGCAGTATTTT. The rearrangement joins TRBV9 to TRBJ2-3; D could derive from TRBD1 or TRBD2 (5 bases each). The length of the CDR3 is 16 residues. Trimming removed 3 bases at V and 0 bases at J, with 14 bases between. Per germline, CDR1 SGDLS and CDR2 YYNGEE.

This CDR3 is CAIRMDGAYGYTF. CDR3 nucleotide sequence: TGTGCCATCAGGATGGACGGAGCCTATGGCTACACCTTC. This chain connects TRBV10-3 to TRBJ1-2; no clear D gene. The CDR3 is 13 residues long. Germline V gives CDR1 ENHRY, CDR2 SYGVKD. V was trimmed by 6 bases and J by 4 bases, leaving 12 bases between them.

The rearrangement joins TRBV19 to TRBJ2-5; 8 bases match TRBD1. V gave up 3 bases and J gave up 6 bases; unmatched junction bases: 6. CDR1 and CDR2 from the germline V gene are LNHDA and SQIVND (reference sequence). The CDR3 consists of 14 residues. As DNA, the CDR3 is TGTGCCAGTAGTATGGACAGGGAGACACAGACCCAGTACTTC. Amino acids: CASSMDRETQTQYF.

The chain joins TRBV4-1 to TRBJ2-7; D unresolved. This CDR3 contains 13 residues. CDR1 MGHRA and CDR2 YSYEKL come from the germline V gene. Trimming removed 1 base from V and 7 bases from J, with 11 bases in between. The CDR3 coding sequence is TGCGCCAGCAGCCAAGGCCTTAGGGATGAGCAGTACTTC. This translates into CASSQGLRDEQYF.

The rearrangement joins TRBV12-5 to TRBJ2-7; D may be TRBD2 (7 bases). With 3 bases removed from V and 3 bases from J, the gap between germline ends came to 18 bases. This CDR3 is built from 16 residues. Germline CDR1 is LGHNT and CDR2 is FRNRAP. The chain's CDR3 is CASGLGGLAESYEQYF. CDR3 in DNA: TGTGCTAGTGGTTTAGGGGGGCTAGCGGAGAGCTACGAGCAGTACTTC.

In nucleotides, the CDR3 is TGTGCCAGCTCACCCCCGGGACCCTATACGCAGTATTTT. It yields the protein CASSPPGPYTQYF. The chain joins TRBV18 to TRBJ2-3; either TRBD1 or TRBD2 may fit D (5 bases each). Germline lookup yields CDR1 KGHSH and CDR2 LQKENI. Trimming took off 3 bases at V and 7 bases at J, with 11 bases between the two ends. CDR3 length equals 13 residues.

Only one count was recorded for this clone. The J gene is TRBJ2-7, the V gene TRBV30; 10 nucleotides agree with TRBD2. The CDR3 consists of 14 residues. Trimming cost V 4 bases and J 2 bases; bases outside gene matches: 5. Looked up from germline, CDR1 is GTSNPN and CDR2 is SVGIG (reference sequence). This CDR3 reads CAWNSGRSPYEQYF. The CDR3 DNA is TGTGCCTGGAATAGCGGGAGGAGTCCCTACGAGCAGTACTTC. The complete variable domain, with remaining parts taken from reference TRBV30 and TRBJ2-7, reads SQTIHQWPATLVQPVGSPLSLECTVEGTSNPNLYWYRQAAGRGLQLLFYSVGIGQISSEVPQNLSASRPQDRQFILSSKKLLLSDSGFYLCAWNSGRSPYEQYFGPGTRLTVT.

This sequence joins TRBV7-3 and TRBJ2-7; D gene ambiguous. The CDR3 is made up of 15 amino acids. Deletions cut 2 bases from V and 3 bases from J, with 14 bases between. CDR1 SGHTA and CDR2 FQGTGA come from the germline V gene. This chain's CDR3 is CASSLGSGRNYEQYF. The CDR3 nucleotides are TGTGCCAGCAGCTTAGGTTCAGGCAGGAACTACGAGCAGTACTTC.

This chain links TRBV29-1 with TRBJ2-7; 7 bases are shared with TRBD2. Germline values: CDR1 SQVTM, CDR2 ANQGSEA. The CDR3 consists of 13 residues. V gave up 3 bases and J gave up 5 bases; unmatched junction bases: 7. The CDR3 reads CSVDGGSKNEQYF. As DNA, the CDR3 is TGCAGCGTTGATGGCGGGAGTAAGAACGAGCAGTACTTC.

The chain couples TRBV11-2 to TRBJ2-3; either TRBD1 or TRBD2 may fit D (5 bases each). Germline V CDR1 and CDR2: SGHAT, FQNNGV. With 0 bases removed from V and 6 bases from J, the gap between germline ends came to 10 bases. The CDR3 covers 14 residues. The CDR3 DNA is TGTGCCAGCAGCTTAGACCCCGGGACGGATACGCAGTATTTT. Its translation is CASSLDPGTDTQYF.

This chain joins TRBV27 and TRBJ1-1; D is uncertain. The germline CDR1 and CDR2 sequences are MNHEY and SMNVEV (reference sequence). Trimming took 1 base from V and 8 from J, leaving 8 bases between them. CDR3 length equals 12 residues. This CDR3 is CASSLLGREAFF. Here the CDR3 DNA reads TGTGCCAGCAGTTTATTGGGCCGAGAAGCTTTCTTT.

The chain is built from TRBV2 and TRBJ2-1; 10 bases fit TRBD2. Germline V lookup: CDR1 SNHLY, CDR2 FYNNEI. The CDR3 runs 14 residues. The V gene end was trimmed by 10 bases and the J gene end by 6 bases; junction bases not matched to a gene: 9. The CDR3 is CAIETSGNFNEQFF. The CDR3 DNA follows: TGTGCCATCGAAACTAGCGGGAATTTCAATGAGCAGTTCTTC.